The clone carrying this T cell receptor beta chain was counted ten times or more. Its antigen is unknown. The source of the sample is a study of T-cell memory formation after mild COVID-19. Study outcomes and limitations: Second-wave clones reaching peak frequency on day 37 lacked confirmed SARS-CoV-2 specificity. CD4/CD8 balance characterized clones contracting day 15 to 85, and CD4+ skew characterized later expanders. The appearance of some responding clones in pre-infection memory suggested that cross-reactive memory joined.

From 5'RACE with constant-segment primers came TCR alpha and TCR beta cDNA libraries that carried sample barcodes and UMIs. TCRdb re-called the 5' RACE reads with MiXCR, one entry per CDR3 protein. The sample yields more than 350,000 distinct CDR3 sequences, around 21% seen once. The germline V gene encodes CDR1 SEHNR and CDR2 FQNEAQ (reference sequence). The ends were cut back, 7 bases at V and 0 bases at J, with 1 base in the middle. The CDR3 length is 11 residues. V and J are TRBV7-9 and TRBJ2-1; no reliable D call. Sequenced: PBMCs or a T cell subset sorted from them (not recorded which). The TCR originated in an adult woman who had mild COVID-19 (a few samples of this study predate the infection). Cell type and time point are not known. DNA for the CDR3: TGTGCCAGCATCTCCTACAATGAGCAGTTCTTC. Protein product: CASISYNEQFF.